This TCR beta chain comes out of a study of blood T cell repertoires in COVID-19. Study as a whole: The United States, Italy and Spain supplied acute and convalescent COVID-19 samples.

V trimming: 4 bases; J trimming: 1 base; junction bases outside the gene matches: 4. In germline, CDR1 is MRHNA, CDR2 SNTAGT. CDR3 length equals 15 residues. A word on this clone: Distinct nucleotide sequences in the sample also encode this CDR3.

The table came from immunoSEQ multiplex PCR; TCRdb's copy has only in-frame clones and leaves some out. The data show approximately 350,000 clones, approximately 86% seen once. The chain recombines TRBV6-4 with TRBJ1-1; 9 positions agree with TRBD1. The sequence was obtained from a woman in her sixties with COVID-19, enrolled during active disease. The material sequenced was peripheral blood. The CDR3, as DNA: TGTGCCAGCAGTGCGGGACAGGGTCGGAACACTGAAGCTTTCTTT. Its translation: CASSAGQGRNTEAFF.